These 22 T cell receptor beta chains share one sample of origin, sequenced in a study of CD8 T cells in ankylosing spondylitis (dated by TCRdb to 2016 to 2017). To prepare the library, 5' RACE was applied. The instrument given in TCRdb is Illumina HiSeq 2500. Through fastp at Q25 and MiXCR, TCRdb rebuilt clones from the public reads, retaining in-frame beta chains. Rows matching on CDR3 protein sequence are summarized as one entry with the most common DNA and genes. The sample yields roughly 230,000 distinct CDR3 sequences; around 8% were counted once. In total, the top ten clones hold around 4.8% of the sample. The material sequenced was blood, either unsorted or a sorted T cell fraction (not recorded which). The receptors shown here come from a female donor with ankylosing spondylitis or in good health (not recorded which).

Worth noting for this clonotype: A much larger clone lies one base from this, so it may be a read error. This chain links TRBV12-3 or TRBV12-4 with TRBJ2-1, with TRBD1 identical over 12 bases. V shed 7 bases, J shed 8 bases, and the junction held 12 bases outside the gene matches. The CDR3 is made up of 16 amino acids. The CDR3 DNA reads as TGTGCCAGCAATTTGGGGGGGACAGGGGGCATGGATGAGCAGTTCTTC. Its protein is CASNLGGTGGMDEQFF.

This clonotype was observed a few times. This chain uses TRBV11-2 with TRBJ2-3, with 8 bases aligning to TRBD2. J lost 8 bases, V lost 5 bases, and 12 bases had no gene match. The CDR3 sequence is 15 residues long. Germline V gene lookup returns CDR1 SGHAT and CDR2 FQNNGV. The CDR3 DNA is TGTGCCAGCAGCCCCCCCGGGGGGGGTAGTACTACGCAGTATTTT. Translating it yields CASSPPGGGSTTQYF.

This clonotype was observed many times. The chain links TRBV13 to TRBJ2-7; D perhaps matches TRBD2 (6 bases). Germline values: CDR1 PRHDT, CDR2 FYEKMQ (reference sequence). V was clipped by 3 bases and J by 0 bases, with 12 bases between them. The CDR3 spans 15 residues. The CDR3 nucleotides read TGTGCCAGCAGCTTTGGGGCGGGAAACTCCTACGAGCAGTACTTC. Translating gives CASSFGAGNSYEQYF.

This clonotype occurred many times. The V gene is TRBV24-1, the J gene TRBJ2-1; 7 bases fit TRBD2. CDR1 and CDR2 from the germline V gene are KGHDR and SFDVKD. After removal of 5 bases from V and 0 bases from J, the junction contained 9 bases not matched to a gene. This CDR3 is 17 amino acids long. As DNA, the CDR3 is TGTGCCACCAGTGGAAGGGGAGGGCTGAGCTCCTACAATGAGCAGTTCTTC. Amino acid sequence: CATSGRGGLSSYNEQFF.

On this clonotype itself: A much bigger clone sits one base away, suggesting this may be a read error. The V and J genes are TRBV28 and TRBJ2-1, with TRBD2 matching over 11 bases. Germline CDR1 MDHEN, CDR2 SYDVKM. CDR3 length: 15 amino acids. CDR3 in amino acids: CVSSPTSGASNEQFF. Here the CDR3 DNA reads TGTGTCAGCAGCCCGACTAGCGGGGCTAGCAATGAGCAGTTCTTC.

This clonotype was seen ten or more times. The V and J genes are TRBV5-6 and TRBJ1-2; D not certain. Per germline, CDR1 SGHDT and CDR2 YYEEEE. V was pared by 0 bases and J by 3 bases, with 9 bases between. This CDR3 is 14 amino acids long. CDR3 region: CASSLGRMDYGYTF. The CDR3 nucleotides read TGTGCCAGCAGCTTGGGAAGGATGGACTATGGCTACACCTTC.

This clonotype was detected ten times or more. This rearrangement joins TRBV29-1 to TRBJ2-5, with TRBD2 identical over 13 bases. CDR1 SQVTM and CDR2 ANQGSEA come from the germline V gene. V was clipped by 3 bases and J by 8 bases; unmatched bases: 6. The CDR3 runs 14 residues. The CDR3 here is CSVEVTSGGGTQYF. The CDR3 DNA sequence: TGCAGCGTTGAGGTTACTAGCGGGGGGGGAACCCAGTACTTC.

This clonotype occurred many times. The gene calls are TRBV5-1 and TRBJ2-2; TRBD1 matches at 7 bases. The germline gives CDR1 SGHRS, CDR2 YFSETQ. The junction had 11 bases not matched to a gene; V was cut back by 4 bases and J by 5 bases. The CDR3 loop spans 16 amino acids. For the CDR3, the DNA is TGCGCCAGCAGCCCCAGACAGGGATTACCAACCGGGGAGCTGTTTTTT. Its protein is CASSPRQGLPTGELFF.

This clonotype was detected many times. J is TRBJ1-1 and V is TRBV19; TRBD1 matches at 8 bases. The V gene's germline CDR1 is LNHDA and CDR2 SQIVND (reference sequence). The CDR3 extends over 15 amino acids. The ends lost 4 bases at V and 0 bases at J; junction bases unmatched: 4. This CDR3 is CASSTRTGLNTEAFF. CDR3 nucleotides: TGTGCCAGTAGTACGCGGACAGGGTTGAACACTGAAGCTTTCTTT.

The genes are TRBV7-8 and TRBJ1-5, with unresolved D. In germline, CDR1 is SGHVS, CDR2 FQNEAQ. The CDR3 runs to 12 residues. Trimming pared 2 bases from V and 9 bases from J, leaving 8 bases between. The CDR3 sequence: CASSLSGLPQHF. The CDR3 DNA reads as TGTGCCAGCAGCTTATCCGGGCTGCCCCAGCATTTT.

This clonotype has a count of ten or more. V and J are TRBV12-3 or TRBV12-4 and TRBJ2-7; TRBD1 or TRBD2 may be the D gene (6 bases each). The CDR3 loop spans 15 amino acids. V lost 6 bases to trimming and J lost 4 bases, with 19 bases between them. The CDR3 coding sequence is TGTGCCAGCAGCGCTGCTGGAGGGGGGACTTACGAGCAGTACTTC. Its protein is CASSAAGGGTYEQYF.

This clonotype was observed a few times. This chain joins TRBV7-2 and TRBJ2-1; D assignment may be TRBD1 or TRBD2 (6 bases each). The V end was cut by 2 bases, the J end by 3 bases, with 11 bases between. Germline CDR1 and CDR2: SGHTA and FQGNSA. The CDR3 contains 15 residues. The CDR3 region is CASSLPGGHYNEQFF. The CDR3 DNA sequence: TGTGCCAGCAGCTTACCCGGGGGACACTACAATGAGCAGTTCTTC. The whole variable domain, filled in from reference TRBV7-2 and TRBJ2-1, reads GAGVSQSPSNKVTEKGKDVELRCDPISGHTALYWYRQSLGQGLEFLIYFQGNSAPDKSGLPSDRFSAERTGGSVSTLTIQRTQQEDSAVYLCASSLPGGHYNEQFFGPGTRLTVL.

This clonotype showed up just a few times. The V call is TRBV4-3, the J call TRBJ1-2, with TRBD1 identical over 7 bases. The J segment lost 3 bases and the V segment lost 0 bases, leaving 7 bases of the junction unmatched. The CDR3 loop spans 16 amino acids. Per germline, CDR1 LGHNA and CDR2 YSLEER. The CDR3 is CASSQDLRGHYYGYTF. CDR3 in DNA: TGCGCCAGCAGCCAAGATCTAAGGGGGCACTACTATGGCTACACCTTC.

The chain uses TRBV28 and TRBJ2-1; 8 nucleotides align to TRBD2. Germline V gives CDR1 MDHEN, CDR2 SYDVKM. The CDR3 contains 17 residues. The V gene end was trimmed by 5 bases and the J gene end by 2 bases; junction bases not matched to a gene: 11. CDR3 nucleotide sequence: TGTGCCAGCAGTCCCCTCGAACGGGAGGGCCCCTACAATGAGCAGTTCTTC. It specifies CASSPLEREGPYNEQFF.

This clonotype has ten or more counts. This sequence joins TRBV29-1 and TRBJ1-1, with TRBD1 identical over 12 bases. The CDR3 sequence is 14 residues long. The V and J ends lost 1 base and 7 bases, in that order; junction bases with no gene match: 4. Germline CDR1 reads SQVTM; CDR2 reads ANQGSEA. CDR3 coding DNA: TGCAGCGTTGAAGTGGGACAGGGGGCTTTTGAAGCTTTCTTT. It specifies CSVEVGQGAFEAFF.

A few counts support this clonotype. J is TRBJ2-1 and V is TRBV15; 8 nucleotides line up with TRBD2. V lost 1 base, J lost 8 bases, and 10 bases stayed unmatched. Looked up from germline, CDR1 is LNHNV and CDR2 is YYDKDF (reference sequence). This CDR3 region has 16 residues. This chain's CDR3 is CATSRAIGRAAYEQFF. DNA for the CDR3: TGTGCCACCAGCAGAGCAATCGGGAGGGCTGCGTATGAGCAGTTCTTC.

The chain couples TRBV11-1 to TRBJ2-7, with D perhaps matching TRBD2 (5 bases). Germline CDR1 and CDR2: SGHAT and FQDESV (reference sequence). This CDR3 is 20 amino acids long. The V end lost 4 bases, the J end lost 0 bases, and 28 bases lay between the germline ends. The CDR3 nucleotides read TGTGCCAGCAGCTCCACCGACCTTGGGGATTCTAGCACAGACTCCTACGAGCAGTACTTC. It codes for CASSSTDLGDSSTDSYEQYF.

This clonotype was counted ten times or more. The rearrangement uses TRBV5-5 and TRBJ2-4; tentatively, D is TRBD1 (5 bases). The CDR3 covers 15 residues. V shed 0 bases and J shed 8 bases, with 15 bases lying between them. Germline V gene lookup returns CDR1 SGHKS and CDR2 YYEKEE (reference sequence). The chain's CDR3 is CASSLALLEGDIQYF. The CDR3 region has the DNA TGTGCCAGCAGCTTGGCGCTCCTTGAAGGGGACATTCAGTACTTC.

In its sample, this clonotype was seen many times. This chain uses TRBV7-7 with TRBJ2-1; 8 bases are a match to TRBD1. The CDR3 consists of 14 residues. Germline V gene lookup returns CDR1 SSHAT and CDR2 FNYEAQ (reference sequence). The V gene end was trimmed by 4 bases and the J gene end by 5 bases; junction bases not matched to a gene: 4. CDR3 bases: TGTGCCAGCAGCTCCGGGACAGGAAACAATGAGCAGTTCTTC. Its protein product is CASSSGTGNNEQFF.

The V gene is TRBV11-3, the J gene TRBJ2-1; D is tentatively TRBD1 or TRBD2 (5 bases each). This CDR3 region has 15 residues. CDR1 and CDR2 from the germline V gene are SGHNT and YENEEA. V lost 1 base and J lost 8, with 15 bases in between. CDR3 protein: CASSLGGTRGHEQFF. The CDR3 DNA is TGTGCCAGCAGCTTAGGGGGGACCCGAGGGCATGAGCAGTTCTTC. Combining the CDR3 with reference TRBV11-3 and TRBJ2-1 gives the whole variable domain EAGVVQSPRYKIIEKKQPVAFWCNPISGHNTLYWYLQNLGQGPELLIRYENEEAVDDSQLPKDRFSAERLKGVDSTLKIQPAELGDSAVYLCASSLGGTRGHEQFFGPGTRLTVL.

The rearrangement links TRBV29-1 to TRBJ1-1; D perhaps matches TRBD1 (5 bases). Trimming removed 4 bases at V and 5 bases at J, with 23 bases between. The CDR3 is 16 residues long. CDR1 and CDR2 from the germline V gene are SQVTM and ANQGSEA. The DNA for the CDR3 is TGCAGCGTTGTCCCGGGACTGACCCTAAAGGGGACTGAAGCTTTCTTT. Amino acid sequence: CSVVPGLTLKGTEAFF.

About this clonotype itself: A much more abundant neighbour one base away suggests this may be a read error. The CDR3 loop is CAGSYRRAEEQYF. The DNA of the CDR3 is TGTGCCGGCAGTTACCGCAGGGCTGAAGAGCAGTACTTC. V is TRBV6-6 and J is TRBJ2-7; D possibly corresponds to TRBD1 (5 bases). The germline CDR1 and CDR2 sequences are MNHNY and SVGAGI (reference sequence). This CDR3 has 13 residues.